These 25 T cell receptor beta chains originate from one sample sequenced in a study of T cells in Graves' hyperthyroidism and ophthalmopathy. The investigators amplified TCR beta CDR3 regions from RNA transcripts. When the TCR CDR3 underwent first-round RT-PCR, the HTBI primer set was used. TCRdb redid the calling of the multiplex PCR reads with MiXCR, one entry per CDR3 protein. The profile shows hundreds of thousands of distinct CDR3 sequences, roughly a fifth of them singletons. Source material: blood. These receptors originate from a man aged 45-65 years with Graves' ophthalmopathy.

This clonotype was seen a few times. The chain employs TRBV20-1 and TRBJ2-7, with D possibly matching TRBD2 (6 bases). This CDR3 is 12 amino acids long. CDR1 DFQATT and CDR2 SNEGSKA come from the germline V gene (reference sequence). V lost 4 bases, J lost 3 bases, and 10 bases lay in between. Here the CDR3 reads CSATSAFYEQYF. In nucleotides, the CDR3 is TGCAGTGCTACTAGCGCCTTCTACGAGCAGTACTTC.

This clonotype occurred a few times. The chain employs TRBV5-5 and TRBJ2-1, with D perhaps matching TRBD2 (6 bases). Germline CDR1 reads SGHKS; CDR2 reads YYEKEE (reference sequence). This CDR3 comprises 17 residues. V was cut by 4 bases and J by 0 bases, with 17 bases left in between. The CDR3 loop is CASSPPGVSGSYNEQFF. The CDR3 DNA sequence: TGTGCCAGCAGCCCGCCGGGGGTAAGCGGCTCCTACAATGAGCAGTTCTTC.

The J gene is TRBJ2-7, the V gene TRBV29-1, with 9 bases matching TRBD1. In germline, CDR1 is SQVTM, CDR2 ANQGSEA. The J segment lost 7 bases and the V segment lost 4 bases, leaving 8 bases of the junction unmatched. The CDR3 consists of 13 residues. The CDR3 spells CSVAGTGLGEQYF. In DNA, the CDR3 is TGCAGCGTTGCCGGGACAGGGTTGGGGGAGCAGTACTTC.

Notes on this clonotype: This could be a read error, since a much larger clone is one nucleotide away. J is TRBJ2-2 and V is TRBV12-3 or TRBV12-4; the match to TRBD1 covers 8 bases. The junction had 3 bases not matched to a gene; V was cut back by 5 bases and J by 4 bases. This CDR3 is 14 amino acids long. The CDR3 loop reads CASSPTGVTGELFF. CDR3 sequence (DNA): TGTGCCAGCAGTCCGACAGGGGTCACCGGGGAGCTGTTTTTT.

The sample holds a few counts of this clonotype. The chain joins TRBV27 to TRBJ2-3; D possibly corresponds to TRBD1 (5 bases). With 3 bases removed from V and 4 bases from J, the gap between germline ends came to 11 bases. Germline CDR1 reads MNHEY; CDR2 reads SMNVEV (reference sequence). This CDR3 spans 14 amino acids. The chain's CDR3 is CASSFGRGADTQYF. CDR3 bases: TGTGCCAGCAGTTTCGGAAGGGGTGCAGATACGCAGTATTTT.

The chain employs TRBV20-1 and TRBJ2-1; TRBD2 aligns across 8 bases. The germline V gene has CDR1 DFQATT and CDR2 SNEGSKA (reference sequence). The CDR3 consists of 14 residues. The V segment lost 5 bases and the J segment 5 bases; nucleotides outside the gene matches: 8. The CDR3 here is CSAGLAGGHNEQFF. The CDR3 DNA sequence: TGCAGTGCTGGTCTGGCGGGAGGTCACAATGAGCAGTTCTTC.

This clonotype was observed a handful of times. The chain recombines TRBV15 with TRBJ2-3; 7 positions agree with TRBD2. Germline CDR1 LNHNV, CDR2 YYDKDF (reference sequence). The CDR3 totals 15 residues. The V segment lost 6 bases and the J segment 4 bases; nucleotides outside the gene matches: 10. The CDR3 here is CATSVLVGGPDTQYF. CDR3 bases: TGTGCCACCAGTGTACTGGTGGGAGGGCCAGATACGCAGTATTTT. Full variable domain (outside the CDR3, taken from reference TRBV15 and TRBJ2-3): DAMVIQNPRYQVTQFGKPVTLSCSQTLNHNVMYWYQQKSSQAPKLLFHYYDKDFNNEADTPDNFQSRRPNTSFCFLDIRSPGLGDTAMYLCATSVLVGGPDTQYFGPGTRLTVL.

This clonotype was detected ten times or more. The V call is TRBV2, the J call TRBJ2-7; D perhaps matches TRBD1 (5 bases). This CDR3 comprises 13 residues. Per germline, CDR1 SNHLY and CDR2 FYNNEI. Trimming stripped 2 bases from V and 4 bases from J, with 9 bases between. As DNA, the CDR3 is TGTGCCAGCAGTGAATTAGGGGATTACGAGCAGTACTTC. Its protein product is CASSELGDYEQYF.

This clonotype was observed at least ten times. The chain couples TRBV20-1 to TRBJ2-1; 11 bases map to TRBD2. Germline V gene lookup returns CDR1 DFQATT and CDR2 SNEGSKA (reference sequence). CDR3 length: 17 residues. V shed 1 base, J shed 2 bases, and the junction held 7 bases outside the gene matches. The CDR3 DNA is TGCAGTGCTAGAGTCACGCCGGGACTAGCGGCCTACAATGAGCAGTTCTTC. Translating gives CSARVTPGLAAYNEQFF.

This clonotype was recorded at least ten times. V gene TRBV28 combines with J gene TRBJ1-5, with D hard to call. In germline, CDR1 is MDHEN, CDR2 SYDVKM. The CDR3 extends over 16 amino acids. Trimming pared 4 bases from V and 0 bases from J, leaving 13 bases between. DNA for the CDR3: TGTGCCAGCAGTTCTTCTACGGTGAATAGCAATCAGCCCCAGCATTTT. The encoded protein is CASSSSTVNSNQPQHF.

The chain combines TRBV20-1 with TRBJ1-6, with TRBD1 matching 9 bases. This CDR3 is 17 amino acids long. After removal of 2 bases from V and 6 bases from J, the junction contained 11 bases not matched to a gene. Germline V gene lookup returns CDR1 DFQATT and CDR2 SNEGSKA (reference sequence). CDR3 in amino acids: CSARRLRDRASNSPLHF. The CDR3 bases are TGCAGTGCTAGACGTCTTCGGGACAGGGCTAGTAATTCACCCCTCCACTTT.

This clonotype was found many times. The gene calls are TRBV12-3 or TRBV12-4 and TRBJ2-1; weak D call: TRBD2 (7 bases). CDR3 length equals 16 residues. V lost 1 base, J lost 4 bases, and 14 bases lay in between. CDR3: CASSLVGGPRYNEQFF. The DNA for the CDR3 is TGTGCCAGCAGTTTAGTGGGGGGGCCCCGTTACAATGAGCAGTTCTTC.

The V call is TRBV28, the J call TRBJ1-3; a weak D match, TRBD1 (5 bases). The CDR3 has 13 amino acids. Germline assignment: CDR1 MDHEN and CDR2 SYDVKM. The V end lost 8 bases, the J end lost 5 bases, and 13 bases lay between the germline ends. In nucleotides, the CDR3 is TGTGCCAGCCAGGACATTTCTCGAAACACCATATATTTT. It encodes CASQDISRNTIYF.

V usage is TRBV20-1 and J usage is TRBJ2-3, with 7 positions matching TRBD2. The CDR3 is made up of 14 amino acids. V shed 3 bases, J shed 1 base, and the junction held 4 bases outside the gene matches. Germline values: CDR1 DFQATT, CDR2 SNEGSKA (reference sequence). The CDR3 DNA follows: TGCAGTGCTAGTAGTACTAGCGGCACAGATACGCAGTATTTT. Residues: CSASSTSGTDTQYF.

Comments on this clonotype: A junction end diverges from the germline sequence, so it may reflect a read error. The chain joins TRBV11-2 to TRBJ2-2; possibly TRBD1 or TRBD2 for D (5 bases each). From germline, CDR1 is SGHAT and CDR2 FQNNGV. The CDR3 contains 13 residues. The CDR3 loop reads CASSFQGTGERFF. CDR3 sequence (DNA): TGTGCCAGCAGCTTTCAGGGTACCGGGGAGCGGTTTTTT.

This clonotype has a count of ten or more. The chain links TRBV12-3 or TRBV12-4 to TRBJ2-1; D gene uncertain. The CDR3 length is 15 residues. V lost 4 bases and J 0 bases, leaving 10 bases between the germline ends. The CDR3 sequence is CASSWRALSYNEQFF. DNA for the CDR3: TGTGCCAGCAGTTGGAGAGCTCTCTCCTACAATGAGCAGTTCTTC.

The sample holds a few counts of this clonotype. The V gene is TRBV6-1, the J gene TRBJ1-2, with a tentative D call TRBD1 (6 bases). The CDR3 extends over 14 amino acids. Germline loops: CDR1 MNHNS, CDR2 SASEGT. Deletions cut 8 bases from V and 2 bases from J, with 15 bases between. CDR3: CASGDPGANYGYTF. The CDR3 DNA follows: TGTGCCAGCGGGGACCCGGGGGCGAACTATGGCTACACCTTC.

Ten or more counts support this clonotype. The gene calls are TRBV6-1 and TRBJ1-2; 7 nucleotides agree with TRBD1. Germline V gene lookup returns CDR1 MNHNS and CDR2 SASEGT. This CDR3 is 15 amino acids long. The trim removed 10 bases at V and 5 bases at J, leaving 16 bases unmatched. In nucleotides, the CDR3 is TGTGCCACCGATCTATACTCCGGGACAGAGTATGGCTACACCTTC. It yields the protein CATDLYSGTEYGYTF.

The gene calls are TRBV9 and TRBJ2-6, with TRBD2 matching over 9 bases. CDR3 length: 18 amino acids. Germline V gives CDR1 SGDLS, CDR2 YYNGEE. J lost 2 bases, V lost 0 bases, and 6 bases had no gene match. Here the CDR3 DNA reads TGTGCCAGCAGCGTAGACGATAGCGGGAGCGCTGGGGCCAACGTCCTGACTTTC. As protein: CASSVDDSGSAGANVLTF.

This sequence joins TRBV7-8 and TRBJ1-1; maybe TRBD1 (5 bases). Trimming removed 6 bases at V and 1 base at J, with 15 bases between. Germline V gene lookup returns CDR1 SGHVS and CDR2 FQNEAQ. The CDR3 spans 15 residues. CDR3 sequence (DNA): TGTGCCAGCAGTGAAGCTGGGCAGGGGAACACTGAAGCTTTCTTT. Its protein product is CASSEAGQGNTEAFF.

This clonotype was picked up one time. This chain links TRBV7-9 with TRBJ2-6, with 9 bases fitting TRBD2. The CDR3 has 20 residues. V shed 5 bases and J 0 bases; nucleotides not matched to a gene: 14. From germline, CDR1 is SEHNR and CDR2 FQNEAQ (reference sequence). The CDR3 sequence is CASSAWAAGGPGSGANVLTF. CDR3 nucleotide sequence: TGTGCCAGCAGCGCCTGGGCGGCGGGAGGGCCGGGCTCTGGGGCCAACGTCCTGACTTTC.

As to this clonotype: A much bigger clone sits one base away, suggesting this may be a read error. This chain links TRBV11-2 with TRBJ2-2; D may match TRBD1 or TRBD2 (6 bases each). The CDR3 loop spans 14 amino acids. Per germline, CDR1 SGHAT and CDR2 FQNNGV. CDR3: CASSSYTGHRELSF. The CDR3 DNA is TGTGCCAGCAGCTCGTATACAGGGCACCGGGAGCTGTCTTTT.

This clonotype was picked up a small number of times. The chain recombines TRBV5-5 with TRBJ1-5; no clear D gene. V shed 4 bases and J shed 4 bases, with 12 bases lying between them. The CDR3 covers 14 residues. Germline CDR1 SGHKS, CDR2 YYEKEE (reference sequence). The CDR3 nucleotides read TGTGCCAGCAGCCAGGACGGGCTTAATCAGCCCCAGCATTTT. Amino acids: CASSQDGLNQPQHF.

The gene calls are TRBV5-1 and TRBJ2-1; unclear D gene. Germline loops: CDR1 SGHRS, CDR2 YFSETQ. This CDR3 comprises 15 residues. Trimming took 0 bases from V and 5 from J, leaving 12 bases between them. The DNA of the CDR3 is TGCGCCAGCAGCTTGGACCCGGAAAGAAACAATGAGCAGTTCTTC. Translating gives CASSLDPERNNEQFF. Combining the CDR3 with reference TRBV5-1 and TRBJ2-1 gives the whole variable domain KAGVTQTPRYLIKTRGQQVTLSCSPISGHRSVSWYQQTPGQGLQFLFEYFSETQRNKGNFPGRFSGRQFSNSRSEMNVSTLELGDSALYLCASSLDPERNNEQFFGPGTRLTVL.

This clonotype has a count of ten or more. The V gene is TRBV2, the J gene TRBJ2-1; 9 bases line up with TRBD2. The CDR3 runs to 15 residues. V lost 6 bases and J lost 8; bases outside the gene matches: 11. Germline V gene data show CDR1 as SNHLY and CDR2 as FYNNEI. CDR3 amino acids: CASRAGTSRAHEQFF. As DNA, the CDR3 is TGTGCCAGCAGAGCCGGGACTAGCAGGGCCCATGAGCAGTTCTTC.